These 31 T cell receptor beta chains came from one sample sequenced in a study of T-cell reconstitution after alpha-beta-depleted transplantation in children. A library of TCRbeta sequences, prepared with unique molecular identifiers, was generated. A single record per CDR3 protein comes from TCRdb applying MiXCR to the PCR reads. The sample has approximately 400,000 distinct CDR3 sequences; about 17% are singletons. This material consisted of PBMCs, mostly from graft donor cells, taken 360 days after TCRalphabeta/CD19-depleted stem cell transplant. The receptors originated from a boy under three years old who had a stem cell transplant for Wiskott-Aldrich syndrome, so the T cells may come from the graft donor.

The J gene is TRBJ2-7, the V gene TRBV12-3 or TRBV12-4; tentative D call: TRBD2 (6 bases). CDR3 size: 12 residues. V was shortened by 3 bases and J by 7 bases, with 10 bases between the two germline ends. The CDR3 is CASSFLGGEQYF. Here the CDR3 DNA reads TGTGCCAGCAGTTTTTTGGGGGGTGAGCAGTACTTC.

This clonotype was seen a few times. The chain is built from TRBV15 and TRBJ2-5; D may match TRBD1 or TRBD2 (5 bases each). CDR1 and CDR2 (germline): LNHNV, YYDKDF (reference sequence). The CDR3 is 16 residues long. V was shortened by 3 bases and J by 2 bases, with 16 bases between the two germline ends. In DNA form, the CDR3 reads TGTGCCACCAGCAGTAATTCCGGGGCCAGACAAGAGACCCAGTACTTC. Protein: CATSSNSGARQETQYF.

The V gene is TRBV5-8, the J gene TRBJ2-3; 13 bases are a match to TRBD2. J gave up 6 bases and V 9 bases, and 4 bases lay outside the gene matches. The length of the CDR3 is 13 residues. From germline, CDR1 is SGHTS and CDR2 YDEGEE. CDR3 sequence (DNA): TGTGCCAACGGACTAGCGGGAGCGGATACGCAGTATTTT. Translation: CANGLAGADTQYF.

V and J are TRBV14 and TRBJ2-2; D may be TRBD1 (5 bases). CDR1 is SGHDN, CDR2 FVKESK, per germline. Trimming cost V 2 bases and J 5 bases, with 9 bases left between them. The CDR3 extends over 14 amino acids. DNA of the CDR3: TGTGCCAGCAGCCAATTCACAGGAACCGGGGAGCTGTTTTTT. This sequence encodes CASSQFTGTGELFF.

This clonotype has a count of ten or more. This chain connects TRBV12-3 or TRBV12-4 to TRBJ2-5, with TRBD2 identical over 7 bases. CDR3 length: 14 residues. V was clipped by 7 bases and J by 7 bases; unmatched bases: 12. The CDR3 loop is CASTRGAGTGTQYF. The CDR3 DNA is TGTGCCAGCACCCGGGGAGCGGGAACAGGGACCCAGTACTTC.

This chain connects TRBV5-1 to TRBJ2-7, with 14 bases identical to TRBD2. This CDR3 contains 15 residues. CDR1 and CDR2 from the germline V gene are SGHRS and YFSETQ. With V trimmed by 2 bases and J by 7 bases, 5 bases remained unmatched. The CDR3 sequence: CASSFLTSGRGEQYF. CDR3 coding DNA: TGCGCCAGCAGCTTCCTGACTAGCGGGAGGGGTGAGCAGTACTTC. Full variable domain (rest looked up from reference TRBV5-1 and TRBJ2-7): KAGVTQTPRYLIKTRGQQVTLSCSPISGHRSVSWYQQTPGQGLQFLFEYFSETQRNKGNFPGRFSGRQFSNSRSEMNVSTLELGDSALYLCASSFLTSGRGEQYFGPGTRLTVT.

The chain recombines TRBV4-1 with TRBJ2-7; a possible D gene is TRBD2 (6 bases). In germline, CDR1 is MGHRA, CDR2 YSYEKL. Between the trimmed V and J ends, which lost 2 bases and 6 bases, there was a span of 17 bases. The CDR3 sequence is 15 residues long. In DNA, the CDR3 is TGCGCCAGCAGCCAATTCCTATCTTACGGGGGCGAGCAGTACTTC. Protein product: CASSQFLSYGGEQYF.

The chain recombines TRBV10-2 with TRBJ2-5; perhaps TRBD1 as D (6 bases). Germline-derived CDR1 and CDR2 are WSHSY and SAAADI. The V gene lost 6 bases and the J gene lost 1 base, with 15 bases spanning the gap. This CDR3 region has 15 residues. CDR3 region: CASSIRDISQETQYF. DNA for the CDR3: TGCGCCAGCAGCATCCGGGACATCTCCCAAGAGACCCAGTACTTC.

This clonotype has just one count. This chain connects TRBV4-1 to TRBJ2-5, with D tentatively TRBD1 (6 bases). Between the trimmed V and J ends, which lost 4 bases and 0 bases, there was a span of 12 bases. The CDR3 length is 15 residues. Germline CDR1 is MGHRA and CDR2 is YSYEKL. CDR3: CASSRWGQDQETQYF. As DNA, the CDR3 is TGCGCCAGCAGCCGCTGGGGGCAGGACCAAGAGACCCAGTACTTC.

The V call is TRBV7-2, the J call TRBJ2-7; tentatively, D is TRBD1 or TRBD2 (5 bases each). From germline, CDR1 is SGHTA and CDR2 FQGNSA. The CDR3 consists of 15 residues. V was trimmed by 5 bases and J by 5 bases, leaving 19 bases between them. This CDR3 is CASSPLWGSGDEQYF. The CDR3 DNA follows: TGTGCCAGCAGCCCCCTGTGGGGGAGCGGAGACGAGCAGTACTTC.

Only a few counts were recorded for this clonotype. The V and J genes are TRBV20-1 and TRBJ2-1; TRBD2 might be the D (7 bases). V was pared by 8 bases and J by 9 bases, with 14 bases between. Germline CDR1 is DFQATT and CDR2 is SNEGSKA (reference sequence). The CDR3 spans 11 residues. The CDR3 coding sequence is TGCAGTTCAAACGGGGGGCGTGAGCAGTTCTTC. Amino acids: CSSNGGREQFF.

This clonotype was counted between two and nine times. V and J are TRBV6-1 and TRBJ1-2; 7 nucleotides match TRBD1. The CDR3 consists of 14 residues. V shed 6 bases, J shed 2 bases, and the junction held 6 bases outside the gene matches. The germline V gene encodes CDR1 MNHNS and CDR2 SASEGT. The CDR3 bases are TGTGCCAGCAGAGGGGACAGAAGAAACTATGGCTACACCTTC. Protein product: CASRGDRRNYGYTF.

The table lists this clonotype with many counts. The chain combines TRBV7-7 with TRBJ2-1; D is unresolved. V was cut by 0 bases and J by 8 bases, with 8 bases left in between. The CDR3 is 13 residues long. Germline V gene data show CDR1 as SSHAT and CDR2 as FNYEAQ (reference sequence). The CDR3 protein is CASSLADRHEQFF. The CDR3 DNA sequence: TGTGCCAGCAGCTTAGCTGATAGACATGAGCAGTTCTTC.

There are a few counts of this clonotype. This chain links TRBV28 with TRBJ2-7; maybe TRBD1 (6 bases). Per the germline V gene, CDR1 is MDHEN and CDR2 is SYDVKM. Trimming cost V 6 bases and J 4 bases, with 16 bases left between them. The CDR3 covers 14 residues. CDR3 protein: CASRVTGRNYEQYF. The CDR3 DNA follows: TGTGCCAGCAGGGTTACAGGGAGAAATTACGAGCAGTACTTC.

This clonotype appeared a few times. V gene TRBV6-5 combines with J gene TRBJ2-2, with D perhaps TRBD2 (5 bases). Germline CDR1 MNHEY, CDR2 SVGAGI. CDR3 length: 15 amino acids. The V end was cut by 1 base, the J end by 4 bases, with 10 bases between. Written as DNA, the CDR3 is TGTGCCAGCAGTTACTTCCCGGGATCCACCGGGGAGCTGTTTTTT. It translates to CASSYFPGSTGELFF.

The CDR3 sequence: CASSLDRGLAGESYEQYF. Written as DNA, the CDR3 is TGTGCCAGCAGCTTAGATAGGGGCCTGGCAGGGGAGTCCTACGAGCAGTACTTC. This chain uses TRBV11-1 with TRBJ2-7; TRBD1 might be the D (6 bases). With 1 base removed from V and 1 base from J, the gap between germline ends came to 20 bases. The CDR3 is made up of 18 amino acids. Germline CDR1 and CDR2: SGHAT and FQDESV (reference sequence).

The rearrangement links TRBV25-1 to TRBJ2-2, with 9 bases matching TRBD2. CDR1 MGHDK and CDR2 SYGVNS come from the germline V gene. V was pared by 6 bases and J by 5 bases, with 4 bases of the junction left unmatched. The CDR3 consists of 14 residues. The CDR3 loop is CASRGLAGTGELFF. The CDR3 nucleotides are TGTGCCAGCAGAGGCCTAGCGGGAACCGGGGAGCTGTTTTTT. The entire variable domain, with the rest obtained from reference TRBV25-1 and TRBJ2-2, is as follows: EADIYQTPRYLVIGTGKKITLECSQTMGHDKMYWYQQDPGMELHLIHYSYGVNSTEKGDLSSESTVSRIRTEHFPLTLESARPSHTSQYLCASRGLAGTGELFFGEGSRLTVL.

The gene calls are TRBV20-1 and TRBJ2-5; D perhaps matches TRBD2 (5 bases). CDR3 length: 13 amino acids. The V gene's germline CDR1 is DFQATT and CDR2 SNEGSKA (reference sequence). With 1 base removed from V and 5 bases from J, the gap between germline ends came to 11 bases. The DNA of the CDR3 is TGCAGTGCTAGAGGAGCAAGAGGGGAGACCCAGTACTTC. This sequence encodes CSARGARGETQYF.

J is TRBJ1-3 and V is TRBV29-1; D remains unclear. Trimming took 4 bases from V and 4 from J, leaving 8 bases between them. CDR3 length: 12 residues. In germline, CDR1 is SQVTM, CDR2 ANQGSEA. The CDR3 loop is CSVGLGGNTIYF. The CDR3 coding sequence is TGCAGCGTTGGTCTAGGAGGAAACACCATATATTTT.

The chain couples TRBV12-3 or TRBV12-4 to TRBJ2-3, with 7 bases identical to TRBD1. The CDR3 totals 14 residues. J was trimmed by 3 bases and V by 6 bases; bases with no gene match: 6. The CDR3 region has the DNA TGTGCCAGCAGGAGACAGGGAGAGACAGATACGCAGTATTTT. Protein product: CASRRQGETDTQYF.

This clonotype was observed a few times. This rearrangement joins TRBV7-8 to TRBJ2-1; tentative D call: TRBD2 (5 bases). CDR1 is SGHVS and CDR2 is FQNEAQ in the germline V gene. The CDR3 consists of 19 residues. Trimming removed 3 bases at V and 3 bases at J, with 24 bases between. The CDR3 sequence is CASSLMLFGRGILYNEQFF. The CDR3 nucleotides read TGTGCCAGCAGCTTGATGCTATTTGGGAGAGGGATTCTCTACAATGAGCAGTTCTTC. Looking up the rest from reference TRBV7-8 and TRBJ2-1 gives the full variable domain: GAGVSQSPRYKVAKRGQDVALRCDPISGHVSLFWYQQALGQGPEFLTYFQNEAQLDKSGLPSDRFFAERPEGSVSTLKIQRTQQEDSAVYLCASSLMLFGRGILYNEQFFGPGTRLTVL.

This clonotype was seen repeatedly, ten times or more. The chain couples TRBV7-7 to TRBJ2-1, with D tentatively TRBD2 (6 bases). Trimming pared 6 bases from V and 1 base from J, leaving 22 bases between. CDR3 length: 18 residues. Germline V lookup: CDR1 SSHAT, CDR2 FNYEAQ (reference sequence). The CDR3 DNA follows: TGTGCCAGCAGTCTTGGGGAACACACGGGACTTTCCTACAATGAGCAGTTCTTC. It specifies CASSLGEHTGLSYNEQFF.

This clonotype was observed a few times. This rearrangement joins TRBV3-1 to TRBJ2-7; D gene uncertain. Germline CDR1 LGHDT, CDR2 YNNKEL (reference sequence). Trimming shortened V by 4 bases and J by 3 bases, and 13 bases separated the two germline ends. The CDR3 runs to 14 residues. The CDR3 nucleotides are TGTGCCAGCAGCCGATCTTGGGAAGGCTACGAGCAGTACTTC. This translates into CASSRSWEGYEQYF.

This clonotype has just a few counts. The V gene is TRBV2, the J gene TRBJ2-7; D is unresolved. This CDR3 has 10 amino acids. Germline lookup yields CDR1 SNHLY and CDR2 FYNNEI. Trimming left V 8 bases short and J 2 bases short, with 4 bases between. The CDR3 DNA reads TGTGCCAGCGGGACCTACGAGCAGTACTTC. Protein sequence: CASGTYEQYF.

This clonotype was seen a handful of times. The V and J genes are TRBV28 and TRBJ1-1, with a tentative D call TRBD1 (6 bases). The CDR3 loop spans 17 amino acids. Germline V gene data show CDR1 as MDHEN and CDR2 as SYDVKM. The V end lost 0 bases, the J end lost 3 bases, and 17 bases lay between the germline ends. The DNA of the CDR3 is TGTGCCAGCAGTTTATGGCTAACAGGGACAATGGACACTGAAGCTTTCTTT. Protein sequence: CASSLWLTGTMDTEAFF.

This clonotype was observed a few times. The CDR3 DNA reads as TGTTCCTCACAGGCCAGCACAGATACGCAGTATTTT. It yields the protein CSSQASTDTQYF. This rearrangement joins TRBV7-9 to TRBJ2-3; tentative D call: TRBD1 (5 bases). Germline CDR1 SEHNR, CDR2 FQNEAQ (reference sequence). The CDR3 spans 12 residues.

This clonotype was seen more than once but under ten times. J is TRBJ2-7 and V is TRBV5-1; TRBD1 is a possible D gene (5 bases). The length of the CDR3 is 16 residues. Germline V gene data show CDR1 as SGHRS and CDR2 as YFSETQ. The V and J ends lost 4 bases and 0 bases respectively, with 17 bases between them. DNA of the CDR3: TGCGCCAGCAGCCCAAACAGGCGAGGACACTCCTACGAGCAGTACTTC. This translates into CASSPNRRGHSYEQYF. Full variable domain (missing parts from reference TRBV5-1 and TRBJ2-7): KAGVTQTPRYLIKTRGQQVTLSCSPISGHRSVSWYQQTPGQGLQFLFEYFSETQRNKGNFPGRFSGRQFSNSRSEMNVSTLELGDSALYLCASSPNRRGHSYEQYFGPGTRLTVT.

The chain is built from TRBV12-3 or TRBV12-4 and TRBJ2-5; 9 bases line up with TRBD2. V dropped 7 bases and J dropped 4; count of bases not matched to a gene: 10. There are 15 residues in the CDR3. For the CDR3, the DNA is TGTGCCAGCACCCTGGGAATAGCGGGAGTAGAGACCCAGTACTTC. Translation: CASTLGIAGVETQYF.

The chain carries TRBV15 and TRBJ1-2, with TRBD1 identical over 8 bases. CDR3 length: 14 residues. The V gene end was trimmed by 3 bases and the J gene end by 4 bases; junction bases not matched to a gene: 4. CDR1 is LNHNV and CDR2 is YYDKDF in the germline V gene (reference sequence). The CDR3 DNA follows: TGTGCCACCAGCAGGGGGACAGGCGCCTATGGCTACACCTTC. Its protein is CATSRGTGAYGYTF.

This clonotype was seen a handful of times. The V gene is TRBV4-1, the J gene TRBJ1-4; the D gene is possibly TRBD1 (5 bases). The V gene lost 2 bases and the J gene lost 10 bases, with 17 bases spanning the gap. The CDR3 covers 15 residues. Germline V gene sequence: CDR1 MGHRA, CDR2 YSYEKL. The chain's CDR3 is CASSQYDSVRGKLFF. The CDR3 nucleotides are TGCGCCAGCAGCCAATACGACAGCGTAAGGGGAAAACTGTTTTTT.

This clonotype was seen only a few times. The chain combines TRBV11-3 with TRBJ2-2; 7 nucleotides match TRBD1. The V and J ends lost 5 bases and 6 bases, in that order; junction bases with no gene match: 6. CDR1 is SGHNT, CDR2 YENEEA, per germline. The CDR3 covers 14 residues. CDR3 amino acids: CASSAGTVPGELFF. CDR3 sequence (DNA): TGTGCCAGCAGCGCCGGGACAGTTCCCGGGGAGCTGTTTTTT.